This T cell receptor (beta chain) is from a study of T cells in Graves' hyperthyroidism and ophthalmopathy. Study-level results: Using 13 V-J features, a model discriminated ophthalmopathy from stable hyperthyroidism. Blood also contained most expanded thyroid clonotypes above 0.001.

RNA transcripts yielded amplified TCR beta CDR3 regions. TCR CDR3 underwent first-round RT-PCR with the HTBI primer set. MiXCR, applied by TCRdb to the multiplex PCR reads, yields one record per CDR3 protein. The table lists over 200,000 distinct CDR3 sequences, approximately 17% of them singletons, with under 65% in the top ten. Every diagnosis used clinical symptoms, serum thyroxine and TRAb, thyroid ultrasound and orbital computed tomography. Source material for PBMCs was more than 9.5 ml fresh peripheral blood. This clonotype has at least ten counts. The antigen remains unidentified. The germline V gene has CDR1 KGHDR and CDR2 SFDVKD. V trimming: 10 bases; J trimming: 5 bases; junction bases outside the gene matches: 11. This CDR3 spans 14 amino acids.

This receptor was obtained from a man in his fifties or sixties with Graves' hyperthyroidism. The chain recombines TRBV24-1 with TRBJ2-5; TRBD2 agrees at 8 bases. Sequencing used blood. CDR3 DNA: TGTGCCACTGCCTCGGGGGGGGGAGTGGAGACCCAGTACTTC. Translated: CATASGGGVETQYF.